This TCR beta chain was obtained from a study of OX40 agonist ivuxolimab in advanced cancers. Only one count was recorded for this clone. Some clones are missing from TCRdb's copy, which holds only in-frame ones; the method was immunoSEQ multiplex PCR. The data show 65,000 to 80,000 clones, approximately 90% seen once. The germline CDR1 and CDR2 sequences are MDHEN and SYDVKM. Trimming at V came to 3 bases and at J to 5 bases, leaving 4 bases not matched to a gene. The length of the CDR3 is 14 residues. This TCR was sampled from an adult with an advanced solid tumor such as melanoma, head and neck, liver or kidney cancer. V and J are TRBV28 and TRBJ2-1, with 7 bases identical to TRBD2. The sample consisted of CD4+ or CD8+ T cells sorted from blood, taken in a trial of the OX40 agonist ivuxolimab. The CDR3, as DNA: TGTGCCAGCAGTTTCCTAGCGGAAAACAATGAGCAGTTCTTC. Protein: CASSFLAENNEQFF.